This T cell receptor beta chain is from a study of blood T cell repertoires in COVID-19. Study background: There were acute and convalescent COVID-19 samples, and they came from the United States, Italy and Spain. The cDNA or gDNA used as material had been derived from T cells, B-cell-depleted T cells, or PBMCs.

Original processing notes: It was from reference gene primer amplification that nucleated cell counts were estimated. The method was immunoSEQ multiplex PCR; TCRdb's version includes in-frame clones alone and lacks a portion of them. The DNA was the basis for D and trimming; V, J and clone size are from that table. The sample includes about 55,000 clones, roughly 88% seen only once; the top ten take approximately 25%. With 1 base clipped from V and 3 bases from J, the junction kept 12 bases outside the gene matches. Per germline, CDR1 LNHNV and CDR2 YYDKDF (reference sequence). CDR3 length: 18 residues.

Specimen: peripheral blood. The gene calls are TRBV15 and TRBJ1-5; 7 bases are a match to TRBD1. The receptor was derived from a woman of 80 years or more with acute or convalescent COVID-19. The CDR3 here is CATSRAPGQMGTNQPQHF. The CDR3 DNA reads TGTGCCACCAGCAGAGCCCCGGGACAGATGGGGACCAATCAGCCCCAGCATTTT.